The 5 T cell receptor beta chains below were found in one sample sequenced in a study of identifying expanded T cells in peripheral blood. Clones were sequenced by immunoSEQ multiplex PCR, and TCRdb holds only the in-frame ones, with some missing. This sample has around 94,000 clones, with about 91% found just once. The sequencing input was blood. The receptors were sampled from a person between 18 and 75 years old in good health.

V gene TRBV7-6 combines with J gene TRBJ1-3; D ambiguous. This CDR3 spans 16 amino acids. V shed 4 bases and J shed 0 bases, with 13 bases lying between them. Germline CDR1 reads SGHVS; CDR2 reads FNYEAQ. CDR3: CASSSQRARSGNTIYF. DNA of the CDR3: TGTGCCAGCAGCTCCCAGCGGGCCCGCTCTGGAAACACCATATATTTT.

The chain joins TRBV21-1 to TRBJ1-1. TRBV21-1 is an annotated pseudogene. The CDR3 runs to 16 residues. The CDR3 region has the DNA TGTGCCAGCAGCAAAGTTAGGGGGGGTAGGAACACTGAAGCTTTCTTT. Protein sequence: CASSKVRGGRNTEAFF.

The chain is built from TRBV13 and TRBJ1-1; D gene unclear. V gave up 4 bases and J gave up 1 base, with 10 bases separating them. The CDR3 extends over 14 amino acids. Germline V gene data show CDR1 as PRHDT and CDR2 as FYEKMQ (reference sequence). The CDR3 spells CASSSDQSNTEAFF. CDR3 nucleotide sequence: TGTGCCAGCAGCTCAGATCAGTCGAACACTGAAGCTTTCTTT.

The chain is built from TRBV5-1 and TRBJ1-4; a possible D gene is TRBD1 (5 bases). V was shortened by 0 bases and J by 6 bases, with 9 bases between the two germline ends. Germline V CDR1 and CDR2: SGHRS, YFSETQ. The CDR3 has 14 amino acids. CDR3 sequence: CASSLAGNDEKLFF. CDR3 in DNA: TGCGCCAGCAGCTTGGCAGGGAATGATGAAAAACTGTTTTTT.

This chain joins TRBV27 and TRBJ1-2, with a possible D match to TRBD1 (6 bases). V dropped 3 bases and J dropped 4 bases, with 12 bases sitting between them. Germline CDR1 reads MNHEY; CDR2 reads SMNVEV (reference sequence). CDR3 length: 14 amino acids. The CDR3 nucleotides read TGTGCCAGCAGTTTGGGCAGGGGCGTCTATGGCTACACCTTC. Its protein product is CASSLGRGVYGYTF.